The 30 T cell receptor beta chains reported below all come from one sample, sequenced in a study of memory CD4+ T cells and cytomegalovirus serostatus (dated by TCRdb to the late 2010s). Receptor libraries were prepared by the immunoSEQ multiplex PCR assay. In TCRdb, the immuneACCESS table is reduced to in-frame sequences with V and J assigned. These tables do not hold every clone; where another copy was compared, an unresolved V gene accounts for under half, and the others remain unexplained. Here the sample has 25,000 to 30,000 clones; around 80% occur a single time. Approximately 0.68% of the sample rests with the top ten. A FACSAria II was used to sort memory CD4+ T cells, defined as single viable CD3+CD4+CD8-CD45RO+ cells. Source material: memory CD4+ T cells from blood. These TCRs come from an adult in good health and CMV-seronegative.

The CDR3 reads CASSLGRIQETQYF. The CDR3 DNA follows: TGTGCCAGCAGCCTTGGACGGATCCAAGAGACCCAGTACTTC. This sequence joins TRBV14 and TRBJ2-5; D remains unclear. Trimming pared 4 bases from V and 1 base from J, leaving 10 bases between. Germline V CDR1 and CDR2: SGHDN, FVKESK. The CDR3 runs to 14 residues.

The rearrangement uses TRBV5-1 and TRBJ1-1; D gene ambiguous. V lost 5 bases and J 4 bases, leaving 9 bases between the germline ends. CDR1 SGHRS and CDR2 YFSETQ come from the germline V gene. The CDR3 totals 12 residues. The chain's CDR3 is CASRPETTEAFF. The DNA for the CDR3 is TGCGCCAGCAGGCCGGAGACCACTGAAGCTTTCTTT.

This rearrangement joins TRBV6-1 to TRBJ2-7; D unresolved. Trimming left V 5 bases short and J 4 bases short, with 12 bases between. This CDR3 is 13 amino acids long. Germline CDR1 and CDR2: MNHNS and SASEGT. The CDR3 nucleotides are TGTGCCAGCAGTCATCACCCTACATACGAGCAGTACTTC. This encodes CASSHHPTYEQYF.

This sequence joins TRBV7-8 and TRBJ1-5, with 7 bases fitting TRBD1. This CDR3 spans 18 amino acids. CDR1 is SGHVS, CDR2 FQNEAQ, per germline. After removal of 1 base from V and 0 bases from J, the junction contained 9 bases not matched to a gene. The CDR3 here is CASSLVPWKGASNQPQHF. The DNA of the CDR3 is TGTGCCAGCAGCTTAGTCCCCTGGAAGGGGGCTAGCAATCAGCCCCAGCATTTT.

This clone was picked up a small number of times. The rearrangement uses TRBV11-2 and TRBJ1-1; maybe TRBD1 (5 bases). The CDR3 covers 15 residues. Germline values: CDR1 SGHAT, CDR2 FQNNGV. V lost 2 bases, J lost 5 bases, and 15 bases lay in between. The CDR3 DNA sequence: TGTGCCAGCAGCTTAATTGGGGGAAGGGGAACTGAAGCTTTCTTT. It specifies CASSLIGGRGTEAFF.

Of note for this clone: The sample contains more than one DNA sequence encoding this CDR3. The rearrangement joins TRBV10-2 to TRBJ1-1, with 8 bases matching TRBD1. The CDR3 contains 15 residues. CDR1 is WSHSY, CDR2 SAAADI, per germline. V shed 1 base and J 1 base; nucleotides not matched to a gene: 2. The CDR3 sequence: CASSEFDRGNTEAFF. The CDR3, as DNA: TGCGCCAGCAGTGAGTTCGACAGGGGGAACACTGAAGCTTTCTTT.

The chain combines TRBV7-2 with TRBJ2-7, with 9 bases matching TRBD1. Trimming took 1 base from V and 2 from J; bases not matched to a gene: 6. The CDR3 is 16 residues long. Germline V lookup: CDR1 SGHTA, CDR2 FQGNSA. CDR3: CASSLGGQGTAYEQYF. In nucleotides, the CDR3 is TGTGCCAGCAGCTTAGGGGGACAGGGTACTGCCTACGAGCAGTACTTC.

The chain has TRBV5-4 and TRBJ1-2, with 10 bases aligning to TRBD1. With 1 base clipped from V and 10 bases from J, the junction kept 10 bases outside the gene matches. The CDR3 spans 15 residues. Germline assignment: CDR1 SGHNT and CDR2 YYREEE (reference sequence). The CDR3 DNA reads as TGTGCCAGCAGCTTGCCCGGGACAGGGGCCGGACCCTACACCTTC. Its translation: CASSLPGTGAGPYTF.

The V call is TRBV7-8, the J call TRBJ2-7, with a weak D call TRBD1 (6 bases). The germline V gene has CDR1 SGHVS and CDR2 FQNEAQ. The CDR3 is made up of 16 amino acids. V lost 5 bases to trimming and J lost 3 bases, with 20 bases between them. CDR3 DNA: TGTGCCAGCAGCCCGTACAGGGTTAATAATGGCTACGAGCAGTACTTC. It specifies CASSPYRVNNGYEQYF.

CDR3 in DNA: TGTGCCAGCAGCTCCGGGATCGGAGAGCAGTACTTC. It translates to CASSSGIGEQYF. The rearrangement uses TRBV13 and TRBJ2-7, with D perhaps TRBD2 (5 bases). This CDR3 is built from 12 residues. Germline-derived CDR1 and CDR2 are PRHDT and FYEKMQ (reference sequence). V lost 4 bases, J lost 7 bases, and 11 bases lay in between.

The V gene is TRBV19, the J gene TRBJ1-1; no clear D. Germline V gives CDR1 LNHDA, CDR2 SQIVND (reference sequence). The V end was cut by 6 bases, the J end by 2 bases, with 10 bases between. The CDR3 loop spans 13 amino acids. The CDR3 sequence: CASRNRGNTEAFF. The CDR3 DNA reads TGTGCCAGTAGGAATCGGGGAAACACTGAAGCTTTCTTT.

The chain employs TRBV18 and TRBJ2-5; D is uncertain. Trimming removed 3 bases at V and 5 bases at J, with 16 bases between. Germline values: CDR1 KGHSH, CDR2 LQKENI. This CDR3 contains 15 residues. The CDR3 sequence is CASSPPGQARETQYF. DNA for the CDR3: TGTGCCAGCTCACCGCCCGGTCAGGCCCGGGAGACCCAGTACTTC.

This chain connects TRBV19 to TRBJ2-5, with 7 nucleotides matching TRBD1. From germline, CDR1 is LNHDA and CDR2 SQIVND (reference sequence). The CDR3 length is 13 residues. Trimming cost V 5 bases and J 3 bases; bases outside gene matches: 3. CDR3 loop: CASSVTGEETQYF. Written as DNA, the CDR3 is TGTGCCAGTAGTGTTACAGGGGAAGAGACCCAGTACTTC.

The chain carries TRBV5-1 and TRBJ1-1; D remains ambiguous. The CDR3 contains 14 residues. V lost 1 base and J 6 bases, leaving 13 bases between the germline ends. Germline CDR1 and CDR2: SGHRS and YFSETQ. This chain's CDR3 is CASSLTDDWPEAFF. CDR3 nucleotides: TGCGCCAGCAGCTTGACCGATGACTGGCCTGAAGCTTTCTTT.

V gene TRBV4-1 combines with J gene TRBJ1-2, with a weak D call TRBD1 (5 bases). Germline V gene sequence: CDR1 MGHRA, CDR2 YSYEKL. The CDR3 totals 19 residues. With 0 bases removed from V and 5 bases from J, the gap between germline ends came to 25 bases. The CDR3 DNA sequence: TGCGCCAGCAGCCAAGATCGACTAGGTCGGCAGTCCAAGGGGTATGGCTACACCTTC. Protein sequence: CASSQDRLGRQSKGYGYTF.

The chain joins TRBV4-3 to TRBJ1-1, with TRBD1 matching over 10 bases. Germline loops: CDR1 LGHNA, CDR2 YSLEER. The CDR3 is 16 residues long. Trimming cost V 2 bases and J 12 bases; bases outside gene matches: 15. CDR3 nucleotides: TGCGCCAGCAGCCAACAGACAGGGGGCATGGGAATAGAGACTTTCTTT. Its protein product is CASSQQTGGMGIETFF.

The CDR3 DNA reads TGTGCCAGCAGTGAAGACAGGGGAGTAGGGAATCAGCCCCAGCATTTT. Protein: CASSEDRGVGNQPQHF. This chain uses TRBV6-1 with TRBJ1-5; TRBD1 aligns across 7 bases. CDR1 and CDR2 (germline): MNHNS, SASEGT. This CDR3 is built from 16 residues. V lost 1 base, J lost 4 bases, and 7 bases stayed unmatched.

The chain joins TRBV11-2 to TRBJ1-2, with no clear D. The CDR3 loop spans 12 amino acids. Between the trimmed V and J ends, which lost 1 base and 4 bases, there was a span of 4 bases. CDR1 and CDR2 from the germline V gene are SGHAT and FQNNGV. CDR3 sequence (DNA): TGTGCCAGCAGCTTAGGTTTCTATGGCTACACCTTC. Translation gives CASSLGFYGYTF.

This clone was observed a few times. The chain has TRBV5-1 and TRBJ2-6; the match to TRBD2 covers 7 bases. CDR3 length: 17 residues. Per the germline V gene, CDR1 is SGHRS and CDR2 is YFSETQ. V shed 4 bases and J 0 bases; nucleotides not matched to a gene: 7. CDR3 sequence: CASSLDGRASGANVLTF. CDR3 coding DNA: TGCGCCAGCAGCCTAGATGGGAGGGCCTCTGGGGCCAACGTCCTGACTTTC.

This rearrangement joins TRBV7-9 to TRBJ1-5; D perhaps matches TRBD1 (5 bases). Trimming pared 5 bases from V and 6 bases from J, leaving 14 bases between. CDR3 length equals 14 residues. The V gene's germline CDR1 is SEHNR and CDR2 FQNEAQ (reference sequence). The CDR3 region is CASSDQGRGQPQHF. CDR3 bases: TGTGCCAGCAGCGACCAGGGAAGGGGTCAGCCCCAGCATTTT.

The table lists this clone with a few counts. This chain links TRBV6-5 with TRBJ1-1; TRBD1 is a possible D gene (5 bases). The V gene's germline CDR1 is MNHEY and CDR2 SVGAGI. The CDR3 length is 15 residues. V lost 5 bases and J 0 bases, leaving 13 bases between the germline ends. CDR3 DNA sequence: TGTGCCAGCAGTCCGGGGGGACTTATGAACACTGAAGCTTTCTTT. Protein: CASSPGGLMNTEAFF.

This chain uses TRBV5-6 with TRBJ1-3; D call uncertain. From germline, CDR1 is SGHDT and CDR2 YYEEEE. The CDR3 extends over 15 amino acids. V was pared by 4 bases and J by 0 bases, with 11 bases between. CDR3 loop: CASSRRTTSGNTIYF. The CDR3 DNA follows: TGTGCCAGCAGCCGGAGAACTACCTCTGGAAACACCATATATTTT.

V gene TRBV6-1 combines with J gene TRBJ2-1, with D possibly being TRBD1 or TRBD2 (6 bases each). The V end was cut by 3 bases, the J end by 0 bases, with 9 bases between. The CDR3 totals 15 residues. Germline lookup yields CDR1 MNHNS and CDR2 SASEGT. CDR3 DNA: TGTGCCAGCAGTGAGGGGGGCCTCTCCTACAATGAGCAGTTCTTC. It codes for CASSEGGLSYNEQFF.

The chain uses TRBV27 and TRBJ1-2; a possible D gene is TRBD1 (5 bases). V shed 2 bases and J shed 4 bases, with 11 bases lying between them. Germline-derived CDR1 and CDR2 are MNHEY and SMNVEV (reference sequence). The CDR3 length is 14 residues. The CDR3 bases are TGTGCCAGCAGTTTAGAGGGGTACGGCTATGGCTACACCTTC. This codes for CASSLEGYGYGYTF.

The CDR3 protein is CASSTGRKAYEQYF. The CDR3 DNA reads as TGTGCCAGTAGTACGGGACGGAAAGCCTACGAGCAGTACTTC. The rearrangement uses TRBV19 and TRBJ2-7; D possibly matches TRBD1 or TRBD2 (5 bases each). CDR3 length equals 14 residues. V was cut by 4 bases and J by 2 bases, with 12 bases left in between. Germline CDR1 and CDR2: LNHDA and SQIVND (reference sequence).

The V and J genes are TRBV5-1 and TRBJ1-2, with 8 bases that match TRBD1. The germline V gene encodes CDR1 SGHRS and CDR2 YFSETQ. With V trimmed by 4 bases and J by 8 bases, 13 bases remained unmatched. CDR3 length: 15 amino acids. For the CDR3, the DNA is TGCGCCAGCAGCCTAAACGGACAGGGAACGGAGGGCTACACCTTC. Protein sequence: CASSLNGQGTEGYTF.

As regards this clone: Other DNA sequences from this sample encode an identical CDR3 as well. The chain links TRBV6-1 to TRBJ1-6, with D hard to call. Germline V gives CDR1 MNHNS, CDR2 SASEGT. Trimming took off 1 base at V and 6 bases at J, with 7 bases between the two ends. The CDR3 consists of 14 residues. CDR3 in DNA: TGTGCCAGCAGTGAAGGAGTGGGTAATTCACCCCTCCACTTT. Protein sequence: CASSEGVGNSPLHF.

The chain is built from TRBV28 and TRBJ2-1; D uncertain. The V and J ends lost 2 bases and 0 bases respectively, with 8 bases between them. CDR1 MDHEN and CDR2 SYDVKM come from the germline V gene. The CDR3 covers 15 residues. For the CDR3, the DNA is TGTGCCAGCAGTTTAGCGAGGAGCTCCTACAATGAGCAGTTCTTC. Its translation: CASSLARSSYNEQFF.

This chain links TRBV5-6 with TRBJ2-5; D not certain. CDR1 SGHDT and CDR2 YYEEEE come from the germline V gene. The CDR3 is 14 residues long. V shed 0 bases and J shed 5 bases, with 11 bases lying between them. DNA of the CDR3: TGTGCCAGCAGCTTGGCGCCCGATGCGGAGACCCAGTACTTC. Encoded protein: CASSLAPDAETQYF.

The chain carries TRBV28 and TRBJ2-5, with 8 positions matching TRBD2. After removal of 4 bases from V and 4 bases from J, the junction contained 5 bases not matched to a gene. Looked up from germline, CDR1 is MDHEN and CDR2 is SYDVKM. The CDR3 spans 14 residues. The CDR3 coding sequence is TGTGCCAGCAGTTACCGGGGGGGAGGAGAGACCCAGTACTTC. Translating it yields CASSYRGGGETQYF.